The 3 T cell receptor beta chains below all came from one sample that was sequenced in a study of regulatory and conventional T cells in RAG deficiency. Produced via immunoSEQ multiplex PCR; TCRdb's table is partial and in-frame only. The profile shows 30,000 to 35,000 clones, about nine tenths of them singletons. This sample was shared with a second study, whose subject was regulatory T cells. Per that paper: Primers: 52 TRBV forward and 13 TRBJ reverse.

Sequenced sample: CD8+ T cells sorted from blood. The origin of the receptors is a human donor in good health.

This clone occurred a few times. The genes are TRBV30 and TRBJ1-6; no clear D gene. The V end lost 4 bases, the J end lost 5 bases, and 15 bases lay between the germline ends. The CDR3 loop spans 15 amino acids. Germline CDR1 is GTSNPN and CDR2 is SVGIG (reference sequence). The CDR3 protein is CAWTISHLNNSPLHF. CDR3 bases: TGTGCCTGGACGATATCACACCTTAATAATTCACCCCTCCACTTT.

The rearrangement uses TRBV29-1 and TRBJ2-1, with unresolved D. Germline CDR1 reads SQVTM; CDR2 reads ANQGSEA. There are 11 residues in the CDR3. Between the trimmed V and J ends, which lost 6 bases and 7 bases, there was a span of 10 bases. CDR3: CSVPFINEQFF. CDR3 coding DNA: TGCAGCGTCCCTTTTATTAATGAGCAGTTCTTC.

This clone was counted once. This chain uses TRBV7-8 with TRBJ1-3; the D is unclear. The V gene lost 5 bases and the J gene lost 0 bases, with 11 bases spanning the gap. Germline CDR1 is SGHVS and CDR2 is FQNEAQ. CDR3 length: 15 amino acids. CDR3 amino acids: CASSLSWDSGNTIYF. The DNA of the CDR3 is TGTGCCAGCAGCCTTTCTTGGGACTCTGGAAACACCATATATTTT.